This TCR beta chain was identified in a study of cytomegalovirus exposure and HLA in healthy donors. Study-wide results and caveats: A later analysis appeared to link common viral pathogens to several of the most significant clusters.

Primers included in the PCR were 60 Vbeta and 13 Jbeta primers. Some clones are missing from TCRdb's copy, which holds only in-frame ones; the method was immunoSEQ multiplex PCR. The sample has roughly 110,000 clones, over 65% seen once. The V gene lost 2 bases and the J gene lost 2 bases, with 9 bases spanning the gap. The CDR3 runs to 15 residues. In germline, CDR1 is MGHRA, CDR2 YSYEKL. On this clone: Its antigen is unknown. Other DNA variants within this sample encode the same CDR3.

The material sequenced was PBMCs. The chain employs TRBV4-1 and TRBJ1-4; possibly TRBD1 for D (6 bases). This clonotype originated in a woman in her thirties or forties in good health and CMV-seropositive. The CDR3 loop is CASSQPGGTNEKLFF. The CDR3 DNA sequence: TGCGCCAGCAGCCAACCGGGGGGCACTAATGAAAAACTGTTTTTT.